One and the same sample provided the 14 T cell receptor beta chains below, sequenced in a study of T cell clonality in common variable immunodeficiency. Sequencing was performed with immunoSEQ multiplex PCR; in TCRdb, only in-frame clones are kept and a portion is missing. Recorded here are tens of thousands of clones, none singletons. The sequenced sample consisted of peripheral blood mononuclear cells. The origin of the receptors is a person aged 18 to 75 in good health.

This clone was counted at least ten times. The read halts 3 residues ahead of the CDR3 end, with the missing end drawn from the germline J gene. The chain joins TRBV20-1 to TRBJ2-1; D may be TRBD2 (6 bases). V lost 4 bases to trimming and J lost 6 bases, with 13 bases between them. Germline loops: CDR1 DFQATT, CDR2 SNEGSKA (reference sequence). This CDR3 comprises 13 residues. The CDR3: CSATGEAGNEQFF. The CDR3 DNA, read in part, is TGCAGTGCTACGGGAGAAGCGGGCAATGAG.

This clone was counted many times. The read terminates 3 residues ahead of where the CDR3 ends, so the germline J gene completes it. This chain links TRBV5-1 with TRBJ1-1, with TRBD1 matching over 9 bases. This CDR3 spans 17 amino acids. CDR1 is SGHRS, CDR2 YFSETQ, per germline. With 0 bases clipped from V and 4 bases from J, the junction kept 10 bases outside the gene matches. CDR3 sequence reads: CASSLGQGVEVFTEAFF. The covered CDR3 bases are TGCGCCAGCAGCTTGGGACAGGGGGTAGAGGTTTTCACTGAA.

In this sample, this clone turned up many times. With the read ending 3 residues before the CDR3 end, the germline J gene is used to fill in that end. This chain links TRBV6-1 with TRBJ2-3; maybe TRBD1 (6 bases). Germline assignment: CDR1 MNHNS and CDR2 SASEGT. The CDR3 has 14 residues. V was pared by 0 bases and J by 2 bases, with 6 bases between. The sequenced part of the CDR3 DNA is TGTGCCAGCAGTGAAGCGGGGGCCACAGATACG. Protein sequence: CASSEAGATDT. The whole CDR3 protein reads CASSEAGATDTQYF.

This clone came up many times. Coverage ceases 3 residues before the CDR3 finishes, and the germline J gene fills in the end. The chain couples TRBV5-1 to TRBJ2-3, with TRBD1 matching over 7 bases. The CDR3 length is 14 residues. V shed 4 bases, J shed 4 bases, and the junction held 6 bases outside the gene matches. Germline V lookup: CDR1 SGHRS, CDR2 YFSETQ. The CDR3 sequence is CASSVDRDPDTQYF. The sequenced CDR3 bases are TGCGCCAGCAGCGTCGACAGGGATCCAGATACG.

This clone was counted ten times or more. The CDR3 goes on 3 residues after the read ends, and that part is filled in from the germline J gene. This chain links TRBV20-1 with TRBJ2-5, with 9 bases matching TRBD1. CDR1 DFQATT and CDR2 SNEGSKA come from the germline V gene (reference sequence). There are 15 residues in the CDR3. J gave up 6 bases and V 0 bases, and 8 bases lay outside the gene matches. The covered CDR3 bases are TGCAGTGCTAGAGATTTGGACAGGGGTCGACAGACC. This sequence encodes CSARDLDRGRQT. The CDR3 reads in full as CSARDLDRGRQTQYF.

This clone was found many times. Read coverage stops 3 residues before the CDR3 terminus; the germline J gene supplies the remainder. This sequence joins TRBV14 and TRBJ2-1, with 12 bases identical to TRBD2. Germline values: CDR1 SGHDN, CDR2 FVKESK. J gave up 3 bases and V 5 bases, and 17 bases lay outside the gene matches. The CDR3 loop spans 20 amino acids. The CDR3 is CASSTHPGLAGRSLYNEQFF. The part of the CDR3 DNA that was read is TGTGCCAGCAGCACCCATCCGGGACTAGCGGGCCGAAGCCTCTACAATGAG.

This clone was observed a handful of times. The DNA ends 3 residues before the CDR3 does, and the rest of the CDR3 is filled in from the germline J gene. The chain recombines TRBV7-9 with TRBJ2-7; D gene uncertain. V shed 2 bases and J shed 5 bases, with 4 bases lying between them. Germline V gives CDR1 SEHNR, CDR2 FQNEAQ (reference sequence). The CDR3 is 11 residues long. The CDR3 spells CASSLRDEQYF. The sequenced CDR3 bases are TGTGCCAGCAGCTTAAGGGACGAG.

Many counts were recorded for this clone. The observed sequence ends 3 residues before the CDR3 terminus, with the missing tail filled in from the germline J gene. The chain has TRBV24-1 and TRBJ2-3, with TRBD1 matching 8 bases. Germline CDR1 is KGHDR and CDR2 is SFDVKD. V shed 9 bases and J 8 bases; nucleotides not matched to a gene: 9. This CDR3 has 13 amino acids. The CDR3 here is CATLDRGKGTQYF. The CDR3 bases that were read are TGTGCCACCCTAGACAGGGGTAAGGGTACG.

The sample holds a few counts of this clone. The read stops 3 residues short of the end of the CDR3; the missing end is completed from the germline J gene. The J gene is TRBJ1-1, the V gene TRBV11-2; 8 bases fit TRBD1. The CDR3 spans 14 residues. Trimming took 6 bases from V and 6 from J; bases not matched to a gene: 9. Germline CDR1 is SGHAT and CDR2 is FQNNGV. CDR3 DNA (partial): TGTGCCAGCAGACAGACAGGGGTAGGCCCTGAA. It translates to CASRQTGVGPE. The whole CDR3 sequence reads CASRQTGVGPEAFF.

In its sample, this clone was seen many times. Sequencing ends 3 residues short of the CDR3 end; the germline J gene provides the rest. The V gene is TRBV9, the J gene TRBJ2-1; the match to TRBD2 covers 12 bases. Looked up from germline, CDR1 is SGDLS and CDR2 is YYNGEE. V lost 4 bases and J lost 7; bases outside the gene matches: 9. The CDR3 has 16 amino acids. The CDR3 sequence is CASSFRLAGVPNEQFF. The covered CDR3 bases are TGTGCCAGCAGCTTCAGACTAGCGGGAGTTCCAAATGAG.

This clone was detected a few times. From the germline J gene comes the end of the CDR3, since the read stops 3 residues before it. This chain uses TRBV6-2 or TRBV6-3 with TRBJ2-5, with D perhaps given as TRBD1 or TRBD2 (6 bases each). This CDR3 contains 14 residues. V dropped 8 bases and J dropped 0 bases, with 13 bases sitting between them. Per germline, CDR1 MNHEY and CDR2 SVGEGT. CDR3 DNA (partial): TGTGCCAGCGGAGGGGGAGCGGACCAAGAGACC. This sequence encodes CASGGGADQET. The full CDR3 is CASGGGADQETQYF.

With respect to this clone: The read stops 3 residues short of the end of the CDR3; the missing end is completed from the germline J gene. The chain is built from TRBV7-8 and TRBJ1-1; 7 bases are a match to TRBD1. The CDR3 consists of 17 residues. With 5 bases clipped from V and 6 bases from J, the junction kept 18 bases outside the gene matches. Germline V lookup: CDR1 SGHVS, CDR2 FQNEAQ. CDR3 bases read: TGTGCCAGCAGCGCCGACAGGGATTTTCTCCCCGGGGCTGAA. It is translated as CASSADRDFLPGAE. Given in full, the CDR3 is CASSADRDFLPGAEAFF.

The table lists this clone with many counts. The read terminates 3 residues ahead of where the CDR3 ends, so the germline J gene completes it. V is TRBV10-3 and J is TRBJ2-5; 13 nucleotides line up with TRBD2. The CDR3 length is 15 residues. With 6 bases clipped from V and 5 bases from J, the junction kept 6 bases outside the gene matches. Per the germline V gene, CDR1 is ENHRY and CDR2 is SYGVKD. The part of the CDR3 DNA that was read is TGTGCCATCAGCAGGACTAGCGGGAGTGGGGAGACC. As protein: CAISRTSGSGET. The CDR3 reads in full as CAISRTSGSGETQYF.

This clone was detected many times. The missing CDR3 end, 3 residues past where the read stops, is filled in from the germline J gene. This chain links TRBV7-2 with TRBJ2-1; D is undetermined. Trimming removed 6 bases at V and 4 bases at J, with 10 bases between. CDR3 length: 13 residues. Germline lookup yields CDR1 SGHTA and CDR2 FQGNSA. CDR3 sequence: CASRSPQYNEQFF. The part of the CDR3 DNA that was read is TGTGCCAGCAGATCCCCTCAGTACAATGAG.